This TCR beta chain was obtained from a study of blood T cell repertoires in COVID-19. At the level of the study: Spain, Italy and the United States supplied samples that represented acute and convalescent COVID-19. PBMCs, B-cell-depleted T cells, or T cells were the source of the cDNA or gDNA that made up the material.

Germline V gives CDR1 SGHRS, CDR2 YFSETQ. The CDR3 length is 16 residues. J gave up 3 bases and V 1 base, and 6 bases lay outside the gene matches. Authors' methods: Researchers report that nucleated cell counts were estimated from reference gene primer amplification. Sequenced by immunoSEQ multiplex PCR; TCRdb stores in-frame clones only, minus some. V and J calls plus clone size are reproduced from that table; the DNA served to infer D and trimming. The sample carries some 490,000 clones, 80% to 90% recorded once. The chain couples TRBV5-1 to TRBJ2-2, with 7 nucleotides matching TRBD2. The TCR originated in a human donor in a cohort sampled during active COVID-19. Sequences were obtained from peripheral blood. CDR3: CASSLQPSGDTGELFF. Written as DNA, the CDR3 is TGCGCCAGCAGCTTGCAGCCTAGCGGAGACACCGGGGAGCTGTTTTTT.